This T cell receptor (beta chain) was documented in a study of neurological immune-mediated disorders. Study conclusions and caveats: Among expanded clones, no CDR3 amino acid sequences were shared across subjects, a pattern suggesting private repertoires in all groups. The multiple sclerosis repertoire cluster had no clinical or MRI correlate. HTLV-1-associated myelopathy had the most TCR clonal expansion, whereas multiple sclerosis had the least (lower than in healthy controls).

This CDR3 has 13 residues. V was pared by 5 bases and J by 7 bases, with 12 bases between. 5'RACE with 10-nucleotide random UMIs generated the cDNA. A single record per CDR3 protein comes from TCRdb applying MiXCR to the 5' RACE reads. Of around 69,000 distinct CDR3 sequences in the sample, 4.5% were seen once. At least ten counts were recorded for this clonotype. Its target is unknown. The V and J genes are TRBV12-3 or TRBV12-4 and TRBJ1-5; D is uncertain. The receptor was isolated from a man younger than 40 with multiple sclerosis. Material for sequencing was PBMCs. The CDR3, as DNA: TGTGCCAGCAGTACGTTGACGTTCCAGCCCCAGCATTTT. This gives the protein CASSTLTFQPQHF.